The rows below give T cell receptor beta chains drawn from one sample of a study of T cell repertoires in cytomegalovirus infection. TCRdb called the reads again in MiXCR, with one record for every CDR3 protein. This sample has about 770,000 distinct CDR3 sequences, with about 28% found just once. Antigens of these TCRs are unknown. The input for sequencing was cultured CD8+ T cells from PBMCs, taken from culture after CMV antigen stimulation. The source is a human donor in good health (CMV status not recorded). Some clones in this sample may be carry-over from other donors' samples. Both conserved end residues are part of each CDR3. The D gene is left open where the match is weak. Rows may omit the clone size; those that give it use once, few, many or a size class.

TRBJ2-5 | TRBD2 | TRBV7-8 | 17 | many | CASSLMLAGGPRETQYF | TGTGCCAGCAGCTTAATGCTAGCGGGGGGGCCTAGGGAGACCCAGTACTTC
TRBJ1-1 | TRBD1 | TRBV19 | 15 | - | CASRLYRGANTEAFF | TGTGCCAGTAGGCTATACAGGGGGGCGAACACTGAAGCTTTCTTT
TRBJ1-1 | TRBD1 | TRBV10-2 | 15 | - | CASSEEGQGGINAFF | TGCGCCAGCAGTGAGGAGGGACAGGGGGGGATCAATGCTTTCTTT
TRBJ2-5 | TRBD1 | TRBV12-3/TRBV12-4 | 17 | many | CASSALTTGGFKETQYF | TGTGCCAGCAGTGCCCTTACGACAGGGGGTTTTAAAGAGACCCAGTACTTC
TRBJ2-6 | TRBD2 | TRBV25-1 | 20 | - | CASSELHYERGGPGANVLTF | TGTGCCAGCAGTGAACTCCACTACGAGCGGGGGGGCCCTGGGGCCAACGTCCTGACTTTC
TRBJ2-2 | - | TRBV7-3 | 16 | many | CASSSRAPRGTGELFF | TGTGCCAGCAGCTCTAGGGCCCCGAGGGGCACCGGGGAGCTGTTTTTT
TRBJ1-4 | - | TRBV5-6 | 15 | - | CASSLFGATNEKLFF | TGTGCCAGCAGCTTGTTTGGCGCAACTAATGAAAAACTGTTTTTT
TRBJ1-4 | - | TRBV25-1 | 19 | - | CASSASWVGATTPDKKLFF | TGTGCCAGCAGTGCTTCTTGGGTAGGGGCCACGACGCCCGATAAAAAACTGTTTTTT
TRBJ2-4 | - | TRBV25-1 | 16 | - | CASSERYGPAKNIQYF | TGTGCCAGCAGTGAAAGGTACGGTCCAGCCAAAAACATTCAGTACTTC
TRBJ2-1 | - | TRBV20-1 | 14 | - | CSAIPRGQPGEQFF | TGCAGTGCTATCCCTCGAGGACAGCCCGGAGAGCAGTTCTTC